This T cell receptor beta chain was identified in a study of shared clonotypes between healthy human individuals. In the study's own analysis: For the immunoSEQ data, sequences were junction-only without quality scores, so filtering differed. Libraries were prepared by immunoSEQ multiplex PCR; TCRdb keeps only in-frame clonotypes and omits some of them. The D gene and trimming were derived from the DNA, and the V and J assignments and clone size from that table. The profile shows some 1,400,000 clones, more than 95% of them singletons. There were no recent acute infections or vaccinations among the donors, who were healthy HIV-negative adults. Findings and caveats of the study: Sorted-subset sequencing was shown by rarefaction to be incomplete despite large depth. Generally, naive subsets (rather than memory subsets) showed larger estimated richness.

CDR3 length: 14 residues. V was shortened by 3 bases and J by 2 bases, with 9 bases between the two germline ends. From germline, CDR1 is MNHEY and CDR2 SMNVEV (reference sequence). In regard to this clone: Its antigen is unknown.

The chain has TRBV27 and TRBJ2-3; D is unclear. Sequencing was done on a sample of naive CD4+ T cells sorted from blood. Documented subset: CD45RA+ positively selected. This clonotype was obtained from a man aged 30 to 39 in good health. The CDR3 protein is CASSFERHTDTQYF. CDR3 bases: TGTGCCAGCAGTTTTGAACGCCACACAGATACGCAGTATTTT.